What follows are 31 T cell receptor beta chains derived from one specimen sequenced in a study of blood T cell repertoires in COVID-19. Produced via immunoSEQ multiplex PCR; TCRdb's table is partial and in-frame only. The sample holds more than 85,000 clones, less than 90% seen once. Sequenced sample: peripheral blood. These receptors all stem from a woman aged 60-75 years with acute or convalescent COVID-19.

The CDR3 loop reads CASSSPQGHEQFF. DNA of the CDR3: TGTGCCAGCAGCTCGCCACAGGGTCATGAGCAGTTCTTC. The chain recombines TRBV6-5 with TRBJ2-1; weak D call: TRBD1 (6 bases). The V gene lost 6 bases and the J gene lost 8 bases, with 14 bases spanning the gap. This CDR3 is built from 13 residues. Per the germline V gene, CDR1 is MNHEY and CDR2 is SVGAGI.

The chain recombines TRBV6-6 with TRBJ2-7; TRBD2 aligns across 9 bases. Germline values: CDR1 MNHNY, CDR2 SVGAGI (reference sequence). This CDR3 region has 16 residues. V gave up 7 bases and J gave up 1 base; unmatched junction bases: 11. The CDR3 reads CASTNLRGGYSYEQYF. CDR3 nucleotides: TGTGCCAGCACAAACCTGCGGGGGGGGTATTCCTACGAGCAGTACTTC.

This clone was seen just once. This chain links TRBV15 with TRBJ2-1; 9 positions agree with TRBD2. V was pared by 1 base and J by 6 bases, with 13 bases of the junction left unmatched. The V gene's germline CDR1 is LNHNV and CDR2 YYDKDF (reference sequence). The CDR3 totals 18 residues. CDR3 in amino acids: CATSRGRSSGGSRNEQFF. DNA for the CDR3: TGTGCCACCAGCAGAGGCAGGAGTAGCGGGGGATCCCGCAATGAGCAGTTCTTC.

The chain uses TRBV6-5 and TRBJ1-3; tentative D call: TRBD1 (6 bases). The CDR3 has 14 residues. Between the trimmed V and J ends, which lost 6 bases and 0 bases, there was a span of 9 bases. The germline V gene encodes CDR1 MNHEY and CDR2 SVGAGI. In nucleotides, the CDR3 is TGTGCCAGCAGAGCAGGGGTCTCTGGAAACACCATATATTTT. Its translation is CASRAGVSGNTIYF.

As DNA, the CDR3 is TGTGCCAGCAGAGCGGGGGGGCCCGGCACCGGGGAGCTGTTTTTT. It is translated as CASRAGGPGTGELFF. The rearrangement uses TRBV27 and TRBJ2-2; 10 positions match TRBD2. The trim removed 6 bases at V and 4 bases at J, leaving 5 bases unmatched. Per germline, CDR1 MNHEY and CDR2 SMNVEV (reference sequence). CDR3 length: 15 amino acids.

The rearrangement joins TRBV7-6 to TRBJ2-7, with no clear D. The germline V gene has CDR1 SGHVS and CDR2 FNYEAQ. The CDR3 totals 13 residues. Trimming shortened V by 5 bases and J by 3 bases, and 11 bases separated the two germline ends. CDR3 sequence: CASSPNRHYEQYF. Here the CDR3 DNA reads TGTGCCAGCAGCCCCAACCGACACTACGAGCAGTACTTC. Full variable domain (remainder filled in from reference TRBV7-6 and TRBJ2-7): GAGVSQSPRYKVTKRGQDVALRCDPISGHVSLYWYRQALGQGPEFLTYFNYEAQQDKSGLPNDRFSAERPEGSISTLTIQRTEQRDSAMYRCASSPNRHYEQYFGPGTRLTVT.

Notes on this clone: A junction end diverges from the germline sequence, so it may reflect a read error. V is TRBV28 and J is TRBJ2-2; D gene unclear. CDR1 and CDR2 (germline): MDHEN, SYDVKM. The CDR3 runs 11 residues. CDR3 DNA: TGTGCCAGCAGGAACAGCGGGGAGCTGTTTTTT. Translating gives CASRNSGELFF.

The gene calls are TRBV27 and TRBJ1-1; 9 nucleotides agree with TRBD1. J was trimmed by 6 bases and V by 8 bases; bases with no gene match: 4. Germline CDR1 MNHEY, CDR2 SMNVEV (reference sequence). This CDR3 is 12 amino acids long. CDR3 sequence (DNA): TGTGCCAGCGGGACAGGGAAATCTGAAGCTTTCTTT. Amino acids: CASGTGKSEAFF.

The chain joins TRBV30 to TRBJ2-1, with TRBD2 matching 11 bases. This CDR3 is 14 amino acids long. The V and J ends lost 4 bases and 9 bases, in that order; junction bases with no gene match: 8. CDR1 is GTSNPN, CDR2 SVGIG, per germline (reference sequence). The CDR3 nucleotides are TGTGCCTGGACGGGTAGCGGGAGGGCCGTTGAGCAGTTCTTC. As protein: CAWTGSGRAVEQFF.

J is TRBJ1-6 and V is TRBV27; 7 bases line up with TRBD1. Germline-derived CDR1 and CDR2 are MNHEY and SMNVEV (reference sequence). The CDR3 length is 18 residues. With 5 bases clipped from V and 2 bases from J, the junction kept 12 bases outside the gene matches. CDR3 loop: CASSPRFGQVPYNSPLHF. The CDR3 region has the DNA TGTGCCAGCAGTCCTCGATTCGGACAGGTTCCCTATAATTCACCCCTCCACTTT.

The V and J genes are TRBV5-4 and TRBJ2-5; 10 bases agree with TRBD1. The CDR3 consists of 14 residues. With 9 bases clipped from V and 2 bases from J, the junction kept 7 bases outside the gene matches. Germline V lookup: CDR1 SGHNT, CDR2 YYREEE (reference sequence). CDR3 in DNA: TGTGCCACCACGGACAGGGGGTTACAAGAGACCCAGTACTTC. Translated, it gives CATTDRGLQETQYF. The whole variable domain, remainder taken from reference TRBV5-4 and TRBJ2-5, is ETGVTQSPTHLIKTRGQQVTLRCSSQSGHNTVSWYQQALGQGPQFIFQYYREEENGRGNFPPRFSGLQFPNYSSELNVNALELDDSALYLCATTDRGLQETQYFGPGTRLLVL.

The rearrangement joins TRBV11-1 to TRBJ2-3; 11 nucleotides line up with TRBD2. The CDR3 totals 15 residues. J gave up 8 bases and V 5 bases, and 9 bases lay outside the gene matches. Germline CDR1 SGHAT, CDR2 FQDESV (reference sequence). The CDR3 sequence is CASSRSGGAEGTQYF. CDR3 coding DNA: TGTGCCAGCAGCCGTAGCGGGGGGGCCGAGGGTACGCAGTATTTT.

This clone was detected only once. The gene calls are TRBV20-1 and TRBJ2-7; D unclear. The CDR3 has 12 residues. The ends were cut back, 3 bases at V and 4 bases at J, with 10 bases in the middle. Germline lookup yields CDR1 DFQATT and CDR2 SNEGSKA (reference sequence). CDR3 DNA: TGCAGTGCTAGTAAAGAGCTTTACGAGCAGTACTTC. Its protein product is CSASKELYEQYF.

The chain recombines TRBV27 with TRBJ1-2; D is undetermined. This CDR3 has 14 amino acids. V was cut by 5 bases and J by 6 bases, with 16 bases left in between. The germline gives CDR1 MNHEY, CDR2 SMNVEV (reference sequence). The DNA of the CDR3 is TGTGCCAGCAGTCCAAGACTCCCTTCAAATGGCTACACCTTC. Protein product: CASSPRLPSNGYTF.

This sequence joins TRBV7-2 and TRBJ2-3, with a weak D call TRBD2 (5 bases). With 2 bases removed from V and 4 bases from J, the gap between germline ends came to 13 bases. The CDR3 runs to 15 residues. Germline CDR1 and CDR2: SGHTA and FQGNSA. The CDR3: CASSLKAGKSDTQYF. The CDR3 region has the DNA TGTGCCAGCAGCTTAAAGGCCGGGAAGTCAGATACGCAGTATTTT.

V usage is TRBV5-1 and J usage is TRBJ2-1; the match to TRBD2 covers 13 bases. The CDR3 spans 15 residues. The V segment lost 4 bases and the J segment 6 bases; nucleotides outside the gene matches: 4. Per germline, CDR1 SGHRS and CDR2 YFSETQ. For the CDR3, the DNA is TGCGCCAGCAGCCCAGGACTAGCGGGAGTCAATGAGCAGTTCTTC. Amino acid sequence: CASSPGLAGVNEQFF. Based on the CDR3 plus reference TRBV5-1 and TRBJ2-1, the full variable domain is KAGVTQTPRYLIKTRGQQVTLSCSPISGHRSVSWYQQTPGQGLQFLFEYFSETQRNKGNFPGRFSGRQFSNSRSEMNVSTLELGDSALYLCASSPGLAGVNEQFFGPGTRLTVL.

The genes are TRBV30 and TRBJ1-2; 7 nucleotides match TRBD1. Germline CDR1 GTSNPN, CDR2 SVGIG (reference sequence). After removal of 2 bases from V and 8 bases from J, the junction contained 8 bases not matched to a gene. The CDR3 length is 13 residues. The CDR3 sequence: CAWSYDRVNGYTF. Written as DNA, the CDR3 is TGTGCCTGGAGTTACGACAGGGTAAACGGCTACACCTTC. Supplemented by reference TRBV30 and TRBJ1-2, the full variable domain reads SQTIHQWPATLVQPVGSPLSLECTVEGTSNPNLYWYRQAAGRGLQLLFYSVGIGQISSEVPQNLSASRPQDRQFILSSKKLLLSDSGFYLCAWSYDRVNGYTFGSGTRLTVV.

J is TRBJ1-3 and V is TRBV3-1 (or the pseudogene TRBV3-2); unclear D gene. Trimming took 4 bases from V and 3 from J, leaving 7 bases between them. The CDR3 covers 13 residues. Germline assignment: CDR1 LGHDT and CDR2 YNNKEL (reference sequence). CDR3 nucleotides: TGTGCCAGCAGCCGATTCAGTGGAAACACCATATATTTT. Encoded protein: CASSRFSGNTIYF.

The chain is built from TRBV28 and TRBJ1-2; 7 bases line up with TRBD1. Germline V gene data show CDR1 as MDHEN and CDR2 as SYDVKM. The CDR3 totals 13 residues. V shed 7 bases, J shed 2 bases, and the junction held 4 bases outside the gene matches. CDR3 coding DNA: TGTGCCAGCACTTCGGGACAGAACTATGGCTACACCTTC. Encoded protein: CASTSGQNYGYTF.

The CDR3 is CASSSGQGNEKLFF. CDR3 nucleotides: TGTGCCAGCAGTTCAGGACAGGGGAATGAAAAACTGTTTTTT. The rearrangement joins TRBV28 to TRBJ1-4; TRBD1 agrees at 9 bases. CDR3 length: 14 amino acids. The V and J ends lost 4 bases and 5 bases, in that order; junction bases with no gene match: 2. Germline CDR1 reads MDHEN; CDR2 reads SYDVKM.

The rearrangement links TRBV4-2 to TRBJ2-1, with 9 bases fitting TRBD1. V was pared by 4 bases and J by 0 bases, with 19 bases of the junction left unmatched. The CDR3 has 21 residues. Germline CDR1 and CDR2: LGHNA and YNFKEQ. Written as DNA, the CDR3 is TGTGCCAGCAGCCGAGAGTTCGGGACAGGGCGGCCGGACAGCTCCTACAATGAGCAGTTCTTC. Translated, it gives CASSREFGTGRPDSSYNEQFF.

The genes are TRBV18 and TRBJ2-7; 9 bases are a match to TRBD2. From germline, CDR1 is KGHSH and CDR2 LQKENI. The ends lost 5 bases at V and 7 bases at J; junction bases unmatched: 9. The CDR3 spans 14 residues. The CDR3 bases are TGTGCCAGCTCAGTGCAGCGGGAGGCGAGAGAGCAGTACTTC. Translation gives CASSVQREAREQYF.

DNA of the CDR3: TGCGCCAGCAGCCACCCCTGGGGGACAGGTCGCCACGAGCAGTACTTC. Its protein product is CASSHPWGTGRHEQYF. V is TRBV4-1 and J is TRBJ2-7; 8 bases map to TRBD1. V was pared by 3 bases and J by 5 bases, with 12 bases of the junction left unmatched. Germline-derived CDR1 and CDR2 are MGHRA and YSYEKL. CDR3 length: 16 residues.

The CDR3 nucleotides are TGTGCCAGCTCACCACCGTTAGGGGCTGGTCAGCCCCAGCATTTT. Its translation: CASSPPLGAGQPQHF. The gene calls are TRBV18 and TRBJ1-5; tentative D call: TRBD1 (5 bases). From germline, CDR1 is KGHSH and CDR2 LQKENI. The CDR3 runs to 15 residues. Trimming took off 0 bases at V and 6 bases at J, with 12 bases between the two ends.

This chain connects TRBV28 to TRBJ1-2; D perhaps matches TRBD1 (5 bases). CDR3 size: 15 residues. Germline CDR1 reads MDHEN; CDR2 reads SYDVKM. V dropped 5 bases and J dropped 8 bases, with 21 bases sitting between them. CDR3 protein: CASSPTGTSGRGYTF. CDR3 nucleotides: TGTGCCAGCAGTCCCACCGGGACGTCGGGGAGGGGCTACACCTTC.

Here the CDR3 reads CASSLPHRGLSEAFF. CDR3 coding DNA: TGTGCCAGCAGCTTGCCCCACAGGGGCCTTAGCGAAGCTTTCTTT. The gene calls are TRBV5-4 and TRBJ1-1; TRBD1 aligns across 7 bases. Germline V gene data show CDR1 as SGHNT and CDR2 as YYREEE (reference sequence). V trimming: 1 base; J trimming: 8 bases; junction bases outside the gene matches: 11. The CDR3 extends over 15 amino acids.

The J gene is TRBJ2-2, the V gene TRBV7-9; 9 bases fit TRBD2. The V segment lost 1 base and the J segment 7 bases; nucleotides outside the gene matches: 4. In germline, CDR1 is SEHNR, CDR2 FQNEAQ (reference sequence). CDR3 length: 15 residues. The CDR3 DNA reads as TGTGCCAGCAGCTTAGGAGCGGGGGGCGACGGGGAGCTGTTTTTT. Amino acids: CASSLGAGGDGELFF.

V and J are TRBV6-5 and TRBJ1-2, with a tentative D call TRBD1 (6 bases). Germline-derived CDR1 and CDR2 are MNHEY and SVGAGI. V lost 9 bases and J lost 1, with 18 bases in between. CDR3 length: 15 residues. The CDR3 DNA reads as TGTGCCAGTAGACCTCAGGGGCCCGGTAACTATGGCTACACCTTC. It specifies CASRPQGPGNYGYTF.

This rearrangement joins TRBV5-6 to TRBJ1-4, with D tentatively TRBD1 (6 bases). CDR1 SGHDT and CDR2 YYEEEE come from the germline V gene. V lost 1 base to trimming and J lost 8 bases, with 12 bases between them. The CDR3 extends over 14 amino acids. The CDR3 protein is CASSLQQGWEKLFF. The CDR3 nucleotides read TGTGCCAGCAGCTTGCAACAGGGTTGGGAAAAACTGTTTTTT.

The V and J genes are TRBV5-4 and TRBJ1-1; D call uncertain. The ends were cut back, 4 bases at V and 3 bases at J, with 16 bases in the middle. CDR1 and CDR2 (germline): SGHNT, YYREEE (reference sequence). The CDR3 contains 15 residues. The CDR3 is CASSPRAAWDTEAFF. The DNA of the CDR3 is TGTGCCAGCAGCCCGCGGGCGGCCTGGGACACTGAAGCTTTCTTT.

In nucleotides, the CDR3 is TGTGCCAGCAGCCCACTAAATGAAAAACTGTTTTTT. It codes for CASSPLNEKLFF. The chain links TRBV6-6 to TRBJ1-4; D remains unclear. Between the trimmed V and J ends, which lost 6 bases and 5 bases, there was a span of 7 bases. This CDR3 is built from 12 residues. The V gene's germline CDR1 is MNHNY and CDR2 SVGAGI (reference sequence).